This T cell receptor (beta chain) was sequenced for a study of shared clonotypes between healthy human individuals. The table came from immunoSEQ multiplex PCR; TCRdb's copy has only in-frame clones and leaves some out. The sample lists roughly 640,000 clones, around 97% seen once, with about 0.06% in the top ten. Notes on this clone: The sample contains more than one DNA sequence encoding this CDR3.

Germline CDR1 MNHEY, CDR2 SVGAGI. The CDR3 is made up of 15 amino acids. V was shortened by 2 bases and J by 0 bases, with 8 bases between the two germline ends. The sequencing sample was made of naive CD4+ T cells sorted from blood. The subset was: CD45RA+ positively selected. The chain links TRBV6-5 to TRBJ2-1; a possible D gene is TRBD1 (5 bases). This clonotype was sampled from a woman aged 25 to 39 in good health. The CDR3 loop reads CASSYRQSSYNEQFF. For the CDR3, the DNA is TGTGCCAGCAGTTACCGACAGAGCTCCTACAATGAGCAGTTCTTC.